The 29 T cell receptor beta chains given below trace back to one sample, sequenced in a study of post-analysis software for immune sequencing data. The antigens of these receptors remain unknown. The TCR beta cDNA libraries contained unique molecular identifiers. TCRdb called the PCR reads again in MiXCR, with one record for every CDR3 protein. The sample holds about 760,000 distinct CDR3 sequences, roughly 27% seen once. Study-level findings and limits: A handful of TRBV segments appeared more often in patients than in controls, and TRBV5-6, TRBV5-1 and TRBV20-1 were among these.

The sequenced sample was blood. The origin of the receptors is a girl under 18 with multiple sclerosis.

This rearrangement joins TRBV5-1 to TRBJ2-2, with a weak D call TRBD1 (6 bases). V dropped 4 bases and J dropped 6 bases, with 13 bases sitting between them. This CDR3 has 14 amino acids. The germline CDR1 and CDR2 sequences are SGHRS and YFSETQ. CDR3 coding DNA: TGCGCCAGCAGCGCACCCCAGGGGCCCGGGGAGCTGTTTTTT. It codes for CASSAPQGPGELFF.

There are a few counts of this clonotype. The CDR3 bases are TGTGCCACCAGCGGATCGCCGGCGCAGGTTCAGGGCGCGGAGACCCAGTACTTC. The encoded protein is CATSGSPAQVQGAETQYF. The chain links TRBV15 to TRBJ2-5, with a possible D match to TRBD1 (5 bases). V dropped 5 bases and J dropped 5 bases, with 27 bases sitting between them. The CDR3 has 18 amino acids. Per the germline V gene, CDR1 is LNHNV and CDR2 is YYDKDF (reference sequence).

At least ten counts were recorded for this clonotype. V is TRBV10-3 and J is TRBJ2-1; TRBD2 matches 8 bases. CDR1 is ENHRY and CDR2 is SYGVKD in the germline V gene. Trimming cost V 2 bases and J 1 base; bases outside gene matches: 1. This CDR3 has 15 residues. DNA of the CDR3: TGTGCCATCAGTGAGACTAGCGGATCCTACAATGAGCAGTTCTTC. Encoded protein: CAISETSGSYNEQFF.

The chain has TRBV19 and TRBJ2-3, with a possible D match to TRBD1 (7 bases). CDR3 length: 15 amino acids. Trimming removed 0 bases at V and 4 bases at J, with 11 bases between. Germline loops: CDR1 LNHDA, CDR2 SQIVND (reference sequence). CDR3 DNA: TGTGCCAGTAGTATAGATCGGAGGGGGCCAGATACGCAGTATTTT. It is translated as CASSIDRRGPDTQYF.

The DNA for the CDR3 is TGCAGTGCTAGAGATCTCGCGGATCCTGAAAACATTCAGTACTTC. Amino acids: CSARDLADPENIQYF. The genes are TRBV20-1 and TRBJ2-4; D not certain. Per germline, CDR1 DFQATT and CDR2 SNEGSKA (reference sequence). The CDR3 is made up of 15 amino acids. V was pared by 0 bases and J by 5 bases, with 14 bases between.

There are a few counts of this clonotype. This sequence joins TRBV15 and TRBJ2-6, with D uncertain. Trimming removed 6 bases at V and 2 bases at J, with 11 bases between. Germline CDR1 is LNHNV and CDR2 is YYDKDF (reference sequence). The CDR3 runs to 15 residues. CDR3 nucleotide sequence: TGTGCCACCAGTTTAAGGGCCCCTGGGGCCAACGTCCTGACTTTC. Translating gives CATSLRAPGANVLTF.

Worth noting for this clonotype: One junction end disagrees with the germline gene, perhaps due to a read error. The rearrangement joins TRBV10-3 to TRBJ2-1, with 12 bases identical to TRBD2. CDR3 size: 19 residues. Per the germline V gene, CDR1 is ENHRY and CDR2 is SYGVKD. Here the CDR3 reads CAISDPGLAGRSSYNERFF. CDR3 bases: TGTGCCATCAGTGACCCGGGACTAGCGGGTAGGAGCTCCTACAATGAGCGGTTCTTC.

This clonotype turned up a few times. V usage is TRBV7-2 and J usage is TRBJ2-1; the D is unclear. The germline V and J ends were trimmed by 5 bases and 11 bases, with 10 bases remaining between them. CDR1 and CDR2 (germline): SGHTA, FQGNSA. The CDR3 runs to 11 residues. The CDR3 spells CASSIDGQQFF. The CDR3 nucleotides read TGTGCCAGCAGCATTGACGGTCAGCAGTTCTTC.

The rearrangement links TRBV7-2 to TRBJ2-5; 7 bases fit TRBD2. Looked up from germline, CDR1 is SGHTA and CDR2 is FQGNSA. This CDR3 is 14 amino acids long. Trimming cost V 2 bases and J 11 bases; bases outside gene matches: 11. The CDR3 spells CASSLWVSGFEQYF. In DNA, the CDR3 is TGTGCCAGCAGCTTATGGGTTAGCGGGTTTGAGCAGTACTTC.

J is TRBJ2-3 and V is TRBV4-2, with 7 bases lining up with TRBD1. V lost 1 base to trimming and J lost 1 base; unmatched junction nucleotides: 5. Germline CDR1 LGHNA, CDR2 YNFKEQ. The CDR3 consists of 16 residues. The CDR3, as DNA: TGTGCCAGCAGCCAAGTTACGGGACAGCGCACAGATACGCAGTATTTT. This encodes CASSQVTGQRTDTQYF.

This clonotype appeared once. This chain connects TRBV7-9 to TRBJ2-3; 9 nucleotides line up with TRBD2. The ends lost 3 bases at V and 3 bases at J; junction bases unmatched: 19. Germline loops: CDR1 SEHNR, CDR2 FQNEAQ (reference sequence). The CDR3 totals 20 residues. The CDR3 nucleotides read TGTGCCAGCAGCTTTGATAGCGGGGGTACGACACGTACAAAAACAGATACGCAGTATTTT. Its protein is CASSFDSGGTTRTKTDTQYF.

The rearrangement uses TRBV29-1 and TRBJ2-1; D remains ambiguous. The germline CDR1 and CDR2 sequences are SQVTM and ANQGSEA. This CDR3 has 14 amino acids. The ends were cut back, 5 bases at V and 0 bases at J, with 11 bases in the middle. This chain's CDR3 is CSVIRPSSYNEQFF. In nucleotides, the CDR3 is TGCAGCGTTATCCGCCCGAGCTCCTACAATGAGCAGTTCTTC.

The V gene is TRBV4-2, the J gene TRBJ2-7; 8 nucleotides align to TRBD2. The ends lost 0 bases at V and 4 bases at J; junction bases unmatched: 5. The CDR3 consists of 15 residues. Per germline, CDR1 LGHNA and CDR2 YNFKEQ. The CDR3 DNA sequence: TGTGCCAGCAGCCAAGACAGGACTAGCTATTACGAGCAGTACTTC. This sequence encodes CASSQDRTSYYEQYF.

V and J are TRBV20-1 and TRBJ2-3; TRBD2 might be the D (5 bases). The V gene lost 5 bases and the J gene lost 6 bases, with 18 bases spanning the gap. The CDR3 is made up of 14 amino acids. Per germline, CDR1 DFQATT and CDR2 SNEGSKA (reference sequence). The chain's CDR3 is CSALEVASLDTQYF. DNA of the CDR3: TGCAGTGCTCTTGAGGTAGCGTCCTTGGATACGCAGTATTTT.

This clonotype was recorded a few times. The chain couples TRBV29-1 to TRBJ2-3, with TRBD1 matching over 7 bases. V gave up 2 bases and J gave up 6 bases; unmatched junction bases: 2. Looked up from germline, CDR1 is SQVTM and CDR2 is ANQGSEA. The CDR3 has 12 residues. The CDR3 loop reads CSVETGADTQYF. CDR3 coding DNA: TGCAGCGTTGAAACAGGGGCCGATACGCAGTATTTT.

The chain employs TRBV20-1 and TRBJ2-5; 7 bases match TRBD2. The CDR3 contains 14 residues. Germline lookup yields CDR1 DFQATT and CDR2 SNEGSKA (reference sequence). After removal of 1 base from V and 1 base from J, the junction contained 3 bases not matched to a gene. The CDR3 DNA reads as TGCAGTGCTAGAGGTGCGGGAGCCCAAGAGACCCAGTACTTC. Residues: CSARGAGAQETQYF.

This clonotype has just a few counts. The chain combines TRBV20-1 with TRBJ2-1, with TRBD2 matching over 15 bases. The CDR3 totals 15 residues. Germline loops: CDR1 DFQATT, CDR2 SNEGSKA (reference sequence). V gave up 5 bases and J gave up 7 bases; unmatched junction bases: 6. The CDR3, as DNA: TGCAGTGCTTCGGCCGGGACTAGCGGGAGGAATGAGCAGTTCTTC. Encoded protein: CSASAGTSGRNEQFF.

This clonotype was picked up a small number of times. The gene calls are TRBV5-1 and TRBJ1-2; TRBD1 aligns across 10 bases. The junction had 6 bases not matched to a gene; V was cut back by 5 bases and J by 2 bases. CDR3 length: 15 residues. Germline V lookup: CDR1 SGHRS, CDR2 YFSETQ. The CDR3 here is CASRLRTGGNYGYTF. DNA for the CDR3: TGCGCCAGCAGACTCCGGACAGGGGGGAACTATGGCTACACCTTC.

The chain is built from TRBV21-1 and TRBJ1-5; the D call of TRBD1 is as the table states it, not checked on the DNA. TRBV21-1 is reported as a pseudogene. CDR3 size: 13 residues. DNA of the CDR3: TGTGCCAGCAGCACCGGGCGGGACCAGCCCCAGCATTTT. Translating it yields CASSTGRDQPQHF.

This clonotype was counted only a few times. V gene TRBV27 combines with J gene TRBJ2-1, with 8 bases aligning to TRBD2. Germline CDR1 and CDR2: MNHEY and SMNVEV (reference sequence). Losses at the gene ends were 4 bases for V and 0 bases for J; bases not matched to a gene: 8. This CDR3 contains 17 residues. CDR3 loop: CASSSLERGSSYNEQFF. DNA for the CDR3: TGTGCCAGCAGTTCTCTTGAGCGGGGGAGCTCCTACAATGAGCAGTTCTTC.

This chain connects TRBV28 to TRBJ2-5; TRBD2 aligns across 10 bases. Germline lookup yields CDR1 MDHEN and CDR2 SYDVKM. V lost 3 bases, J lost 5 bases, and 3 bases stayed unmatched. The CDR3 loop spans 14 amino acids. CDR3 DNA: TGTGCCAGCAGTTTTAGCGGGAGGTTTGAGACCCAGTACTTC. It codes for CASSFSGRFETQYF.

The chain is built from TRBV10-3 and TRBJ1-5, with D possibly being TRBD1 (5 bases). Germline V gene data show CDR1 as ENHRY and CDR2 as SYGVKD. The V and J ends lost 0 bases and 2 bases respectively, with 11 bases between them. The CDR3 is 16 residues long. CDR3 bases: TGTGCCATCAGTGAGTCGATGGGGCTAGGCAATCAGCCCCAGCATTTT. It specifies CAISESMGLGNQPQHF.

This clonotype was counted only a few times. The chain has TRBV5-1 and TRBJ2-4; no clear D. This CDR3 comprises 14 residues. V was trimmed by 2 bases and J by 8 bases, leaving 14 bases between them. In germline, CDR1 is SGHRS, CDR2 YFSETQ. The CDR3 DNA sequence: TGCGCCAGCAGCTTCGGCAGCCCGCCCGACATTCAGTACTTC. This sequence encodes CASSFGSPPDIQYF.

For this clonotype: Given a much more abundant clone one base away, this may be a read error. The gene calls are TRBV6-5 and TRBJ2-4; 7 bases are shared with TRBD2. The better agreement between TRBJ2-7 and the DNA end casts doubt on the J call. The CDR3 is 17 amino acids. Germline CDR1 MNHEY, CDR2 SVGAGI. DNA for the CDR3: TGTGCCAGCAGTTTAGCGTTTGGGAGGGCGACAAACCACGAGCAGTACTTC. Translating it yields CASSLAFGRATNHEQYF.

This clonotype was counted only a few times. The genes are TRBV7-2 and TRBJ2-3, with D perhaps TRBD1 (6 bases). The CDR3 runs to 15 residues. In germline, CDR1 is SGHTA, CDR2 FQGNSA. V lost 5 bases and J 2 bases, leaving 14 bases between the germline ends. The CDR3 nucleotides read TGTGCCAGCAGCCCGCACGGACAGATCACAGATACGCAGTATTTT. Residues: CASSPHGQITDTQYF. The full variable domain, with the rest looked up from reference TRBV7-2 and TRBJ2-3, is GAGVSQSPSNKVTEKGKDVELRCDPISGHTALYWYRQSLGQGLEFLIYFQGNSAPDKSGLPSDRFSAERTGGSVSTLTIQRTQQEDSAVYLCASSPHGQITDTQYFGPGTRLTVL.

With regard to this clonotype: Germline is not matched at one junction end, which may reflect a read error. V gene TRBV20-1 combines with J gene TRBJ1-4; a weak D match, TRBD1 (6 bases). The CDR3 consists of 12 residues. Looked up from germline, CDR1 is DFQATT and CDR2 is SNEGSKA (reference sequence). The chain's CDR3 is CSARGSGEKRFF. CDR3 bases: TGCAGTGCTAGGGGATCAGGGGAAAAACGGTTTTTT.

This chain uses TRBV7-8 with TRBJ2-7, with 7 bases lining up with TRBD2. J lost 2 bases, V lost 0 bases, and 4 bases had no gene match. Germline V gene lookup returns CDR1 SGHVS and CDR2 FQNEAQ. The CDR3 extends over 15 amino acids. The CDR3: CASSLASGGPYEQYF. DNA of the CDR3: TGTGCCAGCAGCTTAGCGTCGGGGGGACCCTACGAGCAGTACTTC.

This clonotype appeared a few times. In DNA form, the CDR3 reads TGTGCCAGCAGTTTATTTTACAGCCCTAAATATAGCAATCAGCCCCAGCATTTT. Translation: CASSLFYSPKYSNQPQHF. The rearrangement uses TRBV28 and TRBJ1-5, with D hard to call. Trimming stripped 1 base from V and 0 bases from J, with 16 bases between. Germline CDR1 MDHEN, CDR2 SYDVKM. The CDR3 loop spans 18 amino acids.

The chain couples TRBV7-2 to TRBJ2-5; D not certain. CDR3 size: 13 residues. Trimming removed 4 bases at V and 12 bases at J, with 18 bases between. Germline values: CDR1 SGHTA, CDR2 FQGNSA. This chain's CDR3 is CASSSRPPRGEYF. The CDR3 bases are TGTGCCAGCAGCTCGCGTCCTCCGCGAGGAGAGTACTTC.